This entry describes one T cell receptor (beta chain). CDR3 length: 12 residues. From germline, CDR1 is SGHKS and CDR2 YYEKEE (reference sequence). V was clipped by 2 bases and J by 8 bases, with 7 bases between them. The protocol was immunoSEQ multiplex PCR, while the TCRdb copy is restricted to in-frame clones and leaves out a portion. The sample yields around 140,000 clones, roughly 90% seen once. The data stem from a study of T cell responses to AZD1222 COVID-19 vaccine. This clonotype originated in an adult in good health. The chain couples TRBV5-5 to TRBJ2-2; D is unclear. The sequences come from peripheral blood, collected on day 0 of AZD1222 vaccination. CDR3 coding DNA: TGTGCCAGCAGCTTAGTCGGTGGGGAGCTGTTTTTT. Its protein product is CASSLVGGELFF.